This passage covers 18 T cell receptor beta chains from one sample sequenced in a study of T cells in Graves' hyperthyroidism and ophthalmopathy. TCR beta CDR3 regions were amplified from RNA transcripts. The HTBI primer set drove a first-round RT-PCR of the TCR CDR3. TCRdb re-analysed the multiplex PCR reads in MiXCR, keeping a single row per CDR3 protein. The sample lists under 550,000 distinct CDR3 sequences, about 20% occurring once. Sequences were obtained from blood. The receptors were sampled from a middle-aged man with Graves' ophthalmopathy.

This clonotype showed up many times. CDR3 DNA: TGTGCCAGCAGTGAATGGATCCACGAGCAGTACTTC. Amino acid sequence: CASSEWIHEQYF. The V call is TRBV2, the J call TRBJ2-7; D not certain. The CDR3 spans 12 residues. V lost 2 bases to trimming and J lost 5 bases, with 7 bases between them. The germline V gene has CDR1 SNHLY and CDR2 FYNNEI.

The V and J genes are TRBV4-3 and TRBJ1-1; 9 nucleotides agree with TRBD1. CDR1 is LGHNA and CDR2 is YSLEER in the germline V gene. This CDR3 region has 15 residues. V lost 0 bases, J lost 6 bases, and 5 bases stayed unmatched. The CDR3 protein is CASSQDGQGRPEAFF. CDR3 coding DNA: TGCGCCAGCAGCCAAGACGGACAGGGGAGGCCTGAAGCTTTCTTT.

This clonotype came up a few times. The chain is built from TRBV5-5 and TRBJ2-7; TRBD2 agrees at 8 bases. The CDR3 has 16 amino acids. Germline V gene lookup returns CDR1 SGHKS and CDR2 YYEKEE (reference sequence). With 0 bases clipped from V and 0 bases from J, the junction kept 5 bases outside the gene matches. The DNA of the CDR3 is TGTGCCAGCAGCTTGGAAGGTAGCGGGATCTCCTACGAGCAGTACTTC. As protein: CASSLEGSGISYEQYF.

This clonotype was found a few times. The V and J genes are TRBV9 and TRBJ1-1; D remains unclear. The ends were cut back, 0 bases at V and 1 base at J, with 10 bases in the middle. The CDR3 length is 15 residues. Germline V gives CDR1 SGDLS, CDR2 YYNGEE. The CDR3 nucleotides are TGTGCCAGCAGCGTAGCTCCTGCACCGAACACTGAAGCTTTCTTT. This encodes CASSVAPAPNTEAFF. Full variable domain (outside the CDR3, taken from reference TRBV9 and TRBJ1-1): DSGVTQTPKHLITATGQRVTLRCSPRSGDLSVYWYQQSLDQGLQFLIQYYNGEERAKGNILERFSAQQFPDLHSELNLSSLELGDSALYFCASSVAPAPNTEAFFGQGTRLTVV.

This chain connects TRBV19 to TRBJ2-7, with TRBD1 matching over 10 bases. Trimming cost V 6 bases and J 2 bases; bases outside gene matches: 7. Germline V lookup: CDR1 LNHDA, CDR2 SQIVND (reference sequence). The CDR3 is made up of 15 amino acids. CDR3 sequence (DNA): TGTGCCAGTAGCCCAGACAGGGGGCGCCCCTACGAGCAGTACTTC. Translation gives CASSPDRGRPYEQYF.

This clonotype appeared a few times. This chain connects TRBV6-1 to TRBJ1-5, with 7 bases that match TRBD1. The germline V gene has CDR1 MNHNS and CDR2 SASEGT. V was clipped by 3 bases and J by 4 bases; unmatched bases: 6. This CDR3 has 15 amino acids. In nucleotides, the CDR3 is TGTGCCAGCAGTGAGTACGACAGGGATAATCAGCCCCAGCATTTT. Amino acid sequence: CASSEYDRDNQPQHF.

This clonotype was counted many times. The CDR3 spells CASTSWGQGAPSRAFF. The DNA of the CDR3 is TGTGCCAGCACCTCTTGGGGTCAGGGGGCGCCGAGTCGAGCTTTCTTT. The rearrangement joins TRBV27 to TRBJ1-1; 8 bases map to TRBD1. The germline V gene encodes CDR1 MNHEY and CDR2 SMNVEV (reference sequence). The CDR3 sequence is 16 residues long. Trimming removed 7 bases from V and 10 bases from J; junction bases left unmatched: 20.

This clonotype was found many times. This rearrangement joins TRBV11-2 to TRBJ2-1, with D perhaps TRBD2 (6 bases). The CDR3 loop spans 16 amino acids. Germline V gene sequence: CDR1 SGHAT, CDR2 FQNNGV. The ends were cut back, 5 bases at V and 4 bases at J, with 18 bases in the middle. The CDR3 region has the DNA TGTGCCAGCAGCCCCCTAAAGGGGAGGCCATACAATGAGCAGTTCTTC. This translates into CASSPLKGRPYNEQFF. Full variable domain (outside the CDR3, taken from reference TRBV11-2 and TRBJ2-1): EAGVAQSPRYKIIEKRQSVAFWCNPISGHATLYWYQQILGQGPKLLIQFQNNGVVDDSQLPKDRFSAERLKGVDSTLKIQPAKLEDSAVYLCASSPLKGRPYNEQFFGPGTRLTVL.

In this sample, this clonotype turned up many times. This sequence joins TRBV27 and TRBJ2-7; D is tentatively TRBD1 or TRBD2 (5 bases each). Trimming cost V 5 bases and J 3 bases, with 11 bases left between them. This CDR3 has 13 amino acids. CDR1 MNHEY and CDR2 SMNVEV come from the germline V gene (reference sequence). The CDR3 here is CASSVGRFYEQYF. The CDR3 DNA follows: TGTGCCAGCAGTGTGGGACGGTTCTACGAGCAGTACTTC.

The chain joins TRBV11-2 to TRBJ2-7; D is unresolved. V lost 4 bases and J lost 4, with 8 bases in between. From germline, CDR1 is SGHAT and CDR2 FQNNGV. There are 12 residues in the CDR3. The CDR3 DNA is TGTGCCAGCAGCTACGACGGTTACGAGCAGTACTTC. It translates to CASSYDGYEQYF.

This clonotype has ten or more counts. CDR3 in DNA: TGTGCCAGCAGCCTCAAACCGGGACAGAGTAATCAGCCCCAGCATTTT. Its protein product is CASSLKPGQSNQPQHF. The chain has TRBV3-1 and TRBJ1-5; TRBD1 matches 7 bases. The ends lost 4 bases at V and 4 bases at J; junction bases unmatched: 10. The CDR3 covers 16 residues. Looked up from germline, CDR1 is LGHDT and CDR2 is YNNKEL (reference sequence).

This clonotype came up many times. The CDR3 nucleotides read TGTGCCAGCAGCTCCAGCGGGAGCCTCCAAGAGACCCAGTACTTC. It translates to CASSSSGSLQETQYF. The genes are TRBV11-3 and TRBJ2-5; 8 nucleotides align to TRBD2. This CDR3 region has 15 residues. Trimming removed 4 bases from V and 1 base from J; junction bases left unmatched: 5. Germline V gives CDR1 SGHNT, CDR2 YENEEA. The full variable domain, rest sourced from reference TRBV11-3 and TRBJ2-5, is EAGVVQSPRYKIIEKKQPVAFWCNPISGHNTLYWYLQNLGQGPELLIRYENEEAVDDSQLPKDRFSAERLKGVDSTLKIQPAELGDSAVYLCASSSSGSLQETQYFGPGTRLLVL.

About this clonotype itself: This may be a read error: a much more frequent sequence differs by one nucleotide. The gene calls are TRBV6-2 or TRBV6-3 and TRBJ2-7; 8 nucleotides match TRBD1. Germline V lookup: CDR1 MNHEY, CDR2 SVGEGT. The CDR3 contains 15 residues. The CDR3 DNA reads TGTGTCAGCAGTTACTCGACAGGGGCTTGGGACGAGCAGTACTTC. Protein: CVSSYSTGAWDEQYF.

CDR3 nucleotides: TGCAGTGCTAGGGGGGCCGGACTAGCGGGCACCTACAATGAGCAGTTCTTC. Its translation is CSARGAGLAGTYNEQFF. J is TRBJ2-1 and V is TRBV20-1; TRBD2 matches at 11 bases. Trimming took 3 bases from V and 2 from J; bases not matched to a gene: 9. The CDR3 is 17 residues long. CDR1 is DFQATT and CDR2 is SNEGSKA in the germline V gene (reference sequence).

The genes are TRBV18 and TRBJ2-7, with D possibly being TRBD2 (5 bases). Germline V gene sequence: CDR1 KGHSH, CDR2 LQKENI. The V end was cut by 3 bases, the J end by 4 bases, with 16 bases between. CDR3 length equals 15 residues. The CDR3: CASSPLGVSLYEQYF. The DNA of the CDR3 is TGTGCCAGCTCACCCCTCGGGGTAAGCCTATACGAGCAGTACTTC.

This rearrangement joins TRBV7-2 to TRBJ1-6; possible D gene TRBD1, 6 bases. V was clipped by 4 bases and J by 8 bases, with 12 bases between them. The V gene's germline CDR1 is SGHTA and CDR2 FQGNSA. This CDR3 comprises 14 residues. In DNA form, the CDR3 reads TGTGCCAGCAGCTCCCAGGGGTCGGATTCACCCCTCCACTTT. Translated, it gives CASSSQGSDSPLHF.

A note on this clonotype: A read error is possible here, since a much larger clone lies one base away. This rearrangement joins TRBV28 to TRBJ2-7; tentatively, D is TRBD1 (6 bases). The CDR3 length is 15 residues. Germline V CDR1 and CDR2: MDHEN, SYDVKM. Here the CDR3 reads CASRRTSGVSYGQYF. The CDR3 region has the DNA TGTGCCAGCAGACGGACCTCAGGGGTCTCCTACGGGCAGTACTTC. Full variable domain (missing parts from reference TRBV28 and TRBJ2-7): DVKVTQSSRYLVKRTGEKVFLECVQDMDHENMFWYRQDPGLGLRLIYFSYDVKMKEKGDIPEGYSVSREKKERFSLILESASTNQTSMYLCASRRTSGVSYGQYFGPGTRLTVT.

This sequence joins TRBV6-2 or TRBV6-3 and TRBJ1-1, with TRBD1 identical over 7 bases. Trimming took 6 bases from V and 2 from J; bases not matched to a gene: 6. Germline-derived CDR1 and CDR2 are MNHEY and SVGEGT. The CDR3 is made up of 14 amino acids. The DNA for the CDR3 is TGTGCCAGCAGGACAGGGCGGGGTAACACTGAAGCTTTCTTT. Amino acids: CASRTGRGNTEAFF.